This TCR beta chain was recovered during a study of blood T cell repertoires in COVID-19. Study-level information: T cells, B-cell-depleted T cells, or PBMCs provided the cDNA or gDNA that served as material.

The germline V gene has CDR1 KGHSH and CDR2 LQKENI. The ends lost 3 bases at V and 5 bases at J; junction bases unmatched: 4. The CDR3 consists of 15 residues. Here immunoSEQ multiplex PCR was the method, and the copy in TCRdb shows in-frame clones only, minus some. The repertoire includes about 150,000 clones, 80% to 90% of them detected once, and 2.5% to 3% sits in the top ten. V is TRBV18 and J is TRBJ2-3; TRBD2 aligns across 11 bases. This TCR was recovered from a man between 60 and 70 years old with active or convalescent COVID-19. Sequencing was performed on peripheral blood. CDR3 DNA: TGTGCCAGCTCACCTCTAGCGGGAGGAGTAGATACGCAGTATTTT. It specifies CASSPLAGGVDTQYF.